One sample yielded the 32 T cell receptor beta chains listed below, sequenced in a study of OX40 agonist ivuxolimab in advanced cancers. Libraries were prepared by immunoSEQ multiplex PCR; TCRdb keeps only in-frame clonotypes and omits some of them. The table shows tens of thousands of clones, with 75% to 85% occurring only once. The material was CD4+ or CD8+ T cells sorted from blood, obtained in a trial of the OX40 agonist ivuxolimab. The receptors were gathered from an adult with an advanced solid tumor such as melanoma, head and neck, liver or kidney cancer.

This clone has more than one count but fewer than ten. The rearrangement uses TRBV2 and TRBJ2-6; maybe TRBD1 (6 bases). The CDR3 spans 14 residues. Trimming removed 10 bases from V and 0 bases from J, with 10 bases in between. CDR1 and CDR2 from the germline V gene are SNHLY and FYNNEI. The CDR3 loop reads CATRTDSGANVLTF. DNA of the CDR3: TGTGCCACCCGGACAGACTCTGGGGCCAACGTCCTGACTTTC.

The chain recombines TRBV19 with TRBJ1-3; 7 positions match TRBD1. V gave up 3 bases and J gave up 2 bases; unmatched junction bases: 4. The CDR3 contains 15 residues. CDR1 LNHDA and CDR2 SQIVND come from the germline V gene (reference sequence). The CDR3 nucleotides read TGTGCCAGTAGTATCCCTGGGACAGCTGGAAACACCATATATTTT. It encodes CASSIPGTAGNTIYF.

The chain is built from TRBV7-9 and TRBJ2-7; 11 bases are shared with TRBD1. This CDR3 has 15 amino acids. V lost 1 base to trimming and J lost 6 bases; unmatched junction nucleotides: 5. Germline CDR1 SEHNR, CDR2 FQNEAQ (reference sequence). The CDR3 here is CASSLDGQGAGEQYF. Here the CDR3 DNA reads TGTGCCAGCAGCTTAGACGGACAGGGGGCAGGCGAGCAGTACTTC.

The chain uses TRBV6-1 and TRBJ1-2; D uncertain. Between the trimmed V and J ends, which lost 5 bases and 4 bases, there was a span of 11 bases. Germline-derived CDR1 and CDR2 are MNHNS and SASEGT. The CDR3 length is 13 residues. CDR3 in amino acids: CASSKDGTYGYTF. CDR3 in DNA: TGTGCCAGCAGTAAGGACGGAACCTATGGCTACACCTTC.

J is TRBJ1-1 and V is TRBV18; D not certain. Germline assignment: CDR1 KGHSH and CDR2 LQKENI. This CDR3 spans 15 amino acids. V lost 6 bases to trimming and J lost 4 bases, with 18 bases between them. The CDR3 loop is CASSPRQVLGTEAFF. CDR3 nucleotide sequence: TGTGCCAGCTCCCCTCGGCAGGTTTTGGGCACTGAAGCTTTCTTT. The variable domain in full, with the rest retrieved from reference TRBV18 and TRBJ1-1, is NAGVMQNPRHLVRRRGQEARLRCSPMKGHSHVYWYRQLPEEGLKFMVYLQKENIIDESGMPKERFSAEFPKEGPSILRIQQVVRGDSAAYFCASSPRQVLGTEAFFGQGTRLTVV.

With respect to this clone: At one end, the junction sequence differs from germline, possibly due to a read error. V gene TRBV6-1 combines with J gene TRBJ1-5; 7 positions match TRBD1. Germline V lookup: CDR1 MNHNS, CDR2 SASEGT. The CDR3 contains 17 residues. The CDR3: CASSQAQGRRSNQPQHF. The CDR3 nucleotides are TGTGCCAGCAGTCAAGCACAGGGGCGAAGGAGCAATCAGCCCCAGCATTTT.

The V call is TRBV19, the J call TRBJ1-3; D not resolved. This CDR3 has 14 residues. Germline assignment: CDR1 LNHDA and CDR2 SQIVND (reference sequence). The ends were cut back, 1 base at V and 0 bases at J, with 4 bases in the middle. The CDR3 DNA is TGTGCCAGTAGTATAGGCGACTCTGGAAACACCATATATTTT. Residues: CASSIGDSGNTIYF.

In DNA, the CDR3 is TGTGCCAGCAGTAATGGACAGGGGGCCACTGAAGCTTTCTTT. Translation: CASSNGQGATEAFF. This chain uses TRBV28 with TRBJ1-1; the match to TRBD1 covers 11 bases. The CDR3 is made up of 14 amino acids. CDR1 and CDR2 from the germline V gene are MDHEN and SYDVKM. V dropped 5 bases and J dropped 4; count of bases not matched to a gene: 3.

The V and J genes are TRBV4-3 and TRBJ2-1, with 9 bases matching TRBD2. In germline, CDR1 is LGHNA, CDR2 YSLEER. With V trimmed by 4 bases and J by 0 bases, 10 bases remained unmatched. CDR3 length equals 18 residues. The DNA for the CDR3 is TGCGCCAGCAGCCGCCGCTTGGCGCGGGGGGGCTCCTACAATGAGCAGTTCTTC. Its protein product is CASSRRLARGGSYNEQFF.

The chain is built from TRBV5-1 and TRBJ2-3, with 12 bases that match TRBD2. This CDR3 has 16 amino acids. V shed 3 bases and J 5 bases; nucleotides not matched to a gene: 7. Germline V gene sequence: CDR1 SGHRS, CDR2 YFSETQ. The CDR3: CASSWASGGAGDTQYF. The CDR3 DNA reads TGCGCCAGCAGCTGGGCTAGCGGGGGGGCCGGAGATACGCAGTATTTT.

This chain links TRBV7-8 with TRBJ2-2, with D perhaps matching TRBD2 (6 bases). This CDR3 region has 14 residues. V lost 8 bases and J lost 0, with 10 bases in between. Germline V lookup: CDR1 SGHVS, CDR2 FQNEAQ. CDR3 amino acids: CASLGTPNTGELFF. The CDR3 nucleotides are TGTGCCAGCCTCGGGACTCCGAACACCGGGGAGCTGTTTTTT.

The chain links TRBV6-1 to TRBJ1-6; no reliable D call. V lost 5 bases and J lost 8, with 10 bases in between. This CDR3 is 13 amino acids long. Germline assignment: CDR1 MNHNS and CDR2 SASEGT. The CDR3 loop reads CASSRLGDSPLHF. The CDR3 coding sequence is TGTGCCAGCAGTCGACTGGGCGATTCACCCCTCCACTTT.

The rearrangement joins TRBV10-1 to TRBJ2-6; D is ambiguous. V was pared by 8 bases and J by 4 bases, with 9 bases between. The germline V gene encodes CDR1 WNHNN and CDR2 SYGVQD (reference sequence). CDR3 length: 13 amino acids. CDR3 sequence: CASSAPGANVLTF. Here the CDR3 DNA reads TGCGCCAGCTCGGCCCCCGGGGCCAACGTCCTGACTTTC.

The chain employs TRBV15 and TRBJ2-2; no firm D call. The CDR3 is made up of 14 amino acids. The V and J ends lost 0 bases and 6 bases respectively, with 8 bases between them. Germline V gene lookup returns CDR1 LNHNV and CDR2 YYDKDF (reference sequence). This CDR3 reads CATSREIGSGELFF. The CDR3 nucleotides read TGTGCCACCAGCAGAGAGATCGGATCCGGGGAGCTGTTTTTT. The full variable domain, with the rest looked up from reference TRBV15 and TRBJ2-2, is DAMVIQNPRYQVTQFGKPVTLSCSQTLNHNVMYWYQQKSSQAPKLLFHYYDKDFNNEADTPDNFQSRRPNTSFCFLDIRSPGLGDTAMYLCATSREIGSGELFFGEGSRLTVL.

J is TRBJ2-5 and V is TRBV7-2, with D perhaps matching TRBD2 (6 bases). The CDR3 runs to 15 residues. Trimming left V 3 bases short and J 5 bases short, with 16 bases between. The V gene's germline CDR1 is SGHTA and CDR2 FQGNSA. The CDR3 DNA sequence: TGTGCCAGCAGCTTCCCAGCGGGCGGGGTGGAGACCCAGTACTTC. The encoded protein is CASSFPAGGVETQYF.

The CDR3 sequence is CASSTNRETDTQYF. Written as DNA, the CDR3 is TGTGCCAGTAGTACCAACAGGGAAACCGATACGCAGTATTTT. J is TRBJ2-3 and V is TRBV19, with TRBD1 as a possible D gene (6 bases). This CDR3 region has 14 residues. Germline V gives CDR1 LNHDA, CDR2 SQIVND (reference sequence). Trimming took 4 bases from V and 6 from J, leaving 14 bases between them. The variable domain in full, completed from reference TRBV19 and TRBJ2-3, reads DGGITQSPKYLFRKEGQNVTLSCEQNLNHDAMYWYRQDPGQGLRLIYYSQIVNDFQKGDIAEGYSVSREKKESFPLTVTSAQKNPTAFYLCASSTNRETDTQYFGPGTRLTVL.

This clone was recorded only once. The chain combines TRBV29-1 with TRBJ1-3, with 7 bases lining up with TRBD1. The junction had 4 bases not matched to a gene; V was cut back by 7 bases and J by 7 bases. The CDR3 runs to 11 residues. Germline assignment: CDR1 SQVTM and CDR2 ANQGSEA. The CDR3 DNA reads TGCAGCGGACAGGGAAAGAACACCATATATTTT. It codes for CSGQGKNTIYF.

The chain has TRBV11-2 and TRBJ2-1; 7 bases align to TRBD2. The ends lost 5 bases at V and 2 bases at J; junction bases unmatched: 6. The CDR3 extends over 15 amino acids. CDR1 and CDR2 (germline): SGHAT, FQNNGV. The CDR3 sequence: CASSPQRGPYNEQFF. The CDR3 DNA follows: TGTGCCAGCAGCCCCCAGCGGGGACCCTACAATGAGCAGTTCTTC.

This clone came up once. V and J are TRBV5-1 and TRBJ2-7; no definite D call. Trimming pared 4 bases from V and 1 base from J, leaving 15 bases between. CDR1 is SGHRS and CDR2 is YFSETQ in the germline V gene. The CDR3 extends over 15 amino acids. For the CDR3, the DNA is TGCGCCAGCAGCCCCGGACCCGGGTCATCCTACGAGCAGTACTTC. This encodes CASSPGPGSSYEQYF.

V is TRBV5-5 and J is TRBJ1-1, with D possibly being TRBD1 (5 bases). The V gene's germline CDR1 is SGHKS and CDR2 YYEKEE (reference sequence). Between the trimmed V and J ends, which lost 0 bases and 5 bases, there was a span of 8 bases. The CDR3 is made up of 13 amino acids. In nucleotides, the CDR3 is TGTGCCAGCAGCTTGGAAAGGGGTACTGAAGCTTTCTTT. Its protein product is CASSLERGTEAFF.

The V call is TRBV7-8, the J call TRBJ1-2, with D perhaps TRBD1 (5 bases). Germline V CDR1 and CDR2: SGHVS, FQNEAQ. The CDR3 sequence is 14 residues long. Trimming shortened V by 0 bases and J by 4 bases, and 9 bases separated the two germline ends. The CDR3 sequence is CASSLAGPLYGYTF. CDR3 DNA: TGTGCCAGCAGCTTAGCGGGACCGCTCTATGGCTACACCTTC.

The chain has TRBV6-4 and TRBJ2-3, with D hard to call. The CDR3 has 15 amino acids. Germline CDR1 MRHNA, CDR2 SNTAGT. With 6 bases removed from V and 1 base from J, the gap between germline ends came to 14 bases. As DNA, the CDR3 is TGTGCCAGCAGCGCGAAGTCTATGGGCACAGATACGCAGTATTTT. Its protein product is CASSAKSMGTDTQYF.

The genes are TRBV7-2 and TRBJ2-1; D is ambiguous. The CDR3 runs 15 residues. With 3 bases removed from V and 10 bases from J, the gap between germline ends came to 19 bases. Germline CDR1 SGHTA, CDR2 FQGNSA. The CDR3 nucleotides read TGTGCCAGCAGCTTTCAGTCGGGCCTCATTTCGGAGCAGTTCTTC. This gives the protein CASSFQSGLISEQFF.

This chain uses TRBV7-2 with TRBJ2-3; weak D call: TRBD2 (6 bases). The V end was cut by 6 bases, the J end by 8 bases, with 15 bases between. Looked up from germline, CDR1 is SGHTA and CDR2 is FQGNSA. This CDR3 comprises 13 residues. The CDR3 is CASSPLTRGTQYF. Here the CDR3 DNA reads TGTGCCAGCAGTCCCCTGACTAGGGGTACGCAGTATTTT.

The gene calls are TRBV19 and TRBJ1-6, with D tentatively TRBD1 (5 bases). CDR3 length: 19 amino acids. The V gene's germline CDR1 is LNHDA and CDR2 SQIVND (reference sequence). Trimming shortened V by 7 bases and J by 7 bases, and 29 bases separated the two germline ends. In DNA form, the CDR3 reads TGTGCCAGTATGGGCGCAGGGCAGGGAGGAAGGAGTCGGAATTCACCCCTCCACTTT. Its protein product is CASMGAGQGGRSRNSPLHF.

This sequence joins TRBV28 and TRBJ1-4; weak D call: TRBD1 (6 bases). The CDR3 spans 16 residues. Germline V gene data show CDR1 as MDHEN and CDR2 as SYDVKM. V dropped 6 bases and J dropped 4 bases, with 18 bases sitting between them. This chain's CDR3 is CASSESGTPSNEKLFF. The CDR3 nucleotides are TGTGCCAGCAGCGAGAGTGGGACACCGAGTAATGAAAAACTGTTTTTT.

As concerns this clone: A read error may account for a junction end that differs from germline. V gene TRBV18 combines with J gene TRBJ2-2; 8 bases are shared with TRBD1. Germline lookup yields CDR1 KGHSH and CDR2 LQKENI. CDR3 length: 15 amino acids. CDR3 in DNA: TGTGCCAGCTCACTCCGGACAGGGAACGCCGGGGAGCTGTTTTTT. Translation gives CASSLRTGNAGELFF.

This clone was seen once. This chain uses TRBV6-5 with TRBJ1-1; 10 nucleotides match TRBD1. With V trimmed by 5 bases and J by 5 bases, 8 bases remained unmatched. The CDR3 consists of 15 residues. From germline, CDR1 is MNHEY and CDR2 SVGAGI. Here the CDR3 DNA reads TGTGCCAGCAGTCGCGGGGACAGGGGAAGGACTGAAGCTTTCTTT. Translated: CASSRGDRGRTEAFF.

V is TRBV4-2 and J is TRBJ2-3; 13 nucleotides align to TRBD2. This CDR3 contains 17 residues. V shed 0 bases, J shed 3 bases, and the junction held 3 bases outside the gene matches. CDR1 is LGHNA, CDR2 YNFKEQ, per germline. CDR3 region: CASSQEGLAGKTDTQYF. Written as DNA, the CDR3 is TGTGCCAGCAGCCAAGAGGGACTAGCGGGAAAAACAGATACGCAGTATTTT.

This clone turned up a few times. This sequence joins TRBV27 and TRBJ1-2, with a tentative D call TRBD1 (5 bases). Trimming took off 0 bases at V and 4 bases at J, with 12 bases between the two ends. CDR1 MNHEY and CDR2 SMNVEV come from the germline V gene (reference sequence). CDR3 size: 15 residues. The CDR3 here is CASSLSGAPGYGYTF. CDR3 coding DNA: TGTGCCAGCAGTTTATCCGGGGCGCCGGGCTATGGCTACACCTTC.

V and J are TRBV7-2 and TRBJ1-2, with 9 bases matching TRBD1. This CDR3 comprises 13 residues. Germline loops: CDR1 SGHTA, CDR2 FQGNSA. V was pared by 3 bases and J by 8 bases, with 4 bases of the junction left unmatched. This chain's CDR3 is CASSLGTGNGYTF. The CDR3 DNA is TGTGCCAGCAGCTTGGGGACAGGGAACGGCTACACCTTC.

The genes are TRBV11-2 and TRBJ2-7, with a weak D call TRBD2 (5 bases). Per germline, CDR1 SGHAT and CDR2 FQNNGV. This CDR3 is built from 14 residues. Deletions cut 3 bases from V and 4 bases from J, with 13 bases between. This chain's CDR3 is CASSLDSRGYEQYF. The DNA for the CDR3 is TGTGCCAGCAGCTTGGATAGCCGGGGATACGAGCAGTACTTC.